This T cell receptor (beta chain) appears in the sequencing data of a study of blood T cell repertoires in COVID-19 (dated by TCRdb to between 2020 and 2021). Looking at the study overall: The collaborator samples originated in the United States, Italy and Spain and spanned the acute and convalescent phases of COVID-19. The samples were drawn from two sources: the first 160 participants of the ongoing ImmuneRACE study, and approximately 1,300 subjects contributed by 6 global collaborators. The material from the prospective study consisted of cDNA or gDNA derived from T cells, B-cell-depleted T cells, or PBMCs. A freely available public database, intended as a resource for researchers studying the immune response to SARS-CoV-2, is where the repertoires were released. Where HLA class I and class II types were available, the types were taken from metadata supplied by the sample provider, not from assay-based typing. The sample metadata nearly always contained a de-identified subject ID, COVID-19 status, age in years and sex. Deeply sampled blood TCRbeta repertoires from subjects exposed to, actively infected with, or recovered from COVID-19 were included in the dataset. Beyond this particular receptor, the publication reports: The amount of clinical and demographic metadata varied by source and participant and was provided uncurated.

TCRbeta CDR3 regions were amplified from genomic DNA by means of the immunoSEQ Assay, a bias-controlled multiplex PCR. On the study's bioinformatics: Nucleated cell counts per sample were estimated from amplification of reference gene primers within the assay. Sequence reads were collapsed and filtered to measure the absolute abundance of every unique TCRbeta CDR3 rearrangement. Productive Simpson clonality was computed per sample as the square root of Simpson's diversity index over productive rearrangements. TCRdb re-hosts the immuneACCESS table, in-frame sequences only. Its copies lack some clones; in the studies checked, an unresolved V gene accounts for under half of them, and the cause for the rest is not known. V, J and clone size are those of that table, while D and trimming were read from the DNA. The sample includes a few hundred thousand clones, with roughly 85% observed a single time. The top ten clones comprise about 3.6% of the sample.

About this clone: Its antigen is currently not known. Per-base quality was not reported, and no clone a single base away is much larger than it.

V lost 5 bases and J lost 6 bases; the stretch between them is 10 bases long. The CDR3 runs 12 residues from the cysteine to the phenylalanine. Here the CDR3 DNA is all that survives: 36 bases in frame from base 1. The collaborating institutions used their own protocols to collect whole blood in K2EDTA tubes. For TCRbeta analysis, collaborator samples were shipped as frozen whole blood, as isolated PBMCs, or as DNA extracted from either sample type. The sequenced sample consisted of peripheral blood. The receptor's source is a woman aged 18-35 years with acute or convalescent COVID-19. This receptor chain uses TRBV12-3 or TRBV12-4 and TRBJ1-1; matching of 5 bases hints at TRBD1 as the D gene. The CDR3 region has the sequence CASSGGTAEAFF. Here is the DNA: TGTGCCAGCAGTGGGGGGACGGCTGAAGCTTTCTTT.